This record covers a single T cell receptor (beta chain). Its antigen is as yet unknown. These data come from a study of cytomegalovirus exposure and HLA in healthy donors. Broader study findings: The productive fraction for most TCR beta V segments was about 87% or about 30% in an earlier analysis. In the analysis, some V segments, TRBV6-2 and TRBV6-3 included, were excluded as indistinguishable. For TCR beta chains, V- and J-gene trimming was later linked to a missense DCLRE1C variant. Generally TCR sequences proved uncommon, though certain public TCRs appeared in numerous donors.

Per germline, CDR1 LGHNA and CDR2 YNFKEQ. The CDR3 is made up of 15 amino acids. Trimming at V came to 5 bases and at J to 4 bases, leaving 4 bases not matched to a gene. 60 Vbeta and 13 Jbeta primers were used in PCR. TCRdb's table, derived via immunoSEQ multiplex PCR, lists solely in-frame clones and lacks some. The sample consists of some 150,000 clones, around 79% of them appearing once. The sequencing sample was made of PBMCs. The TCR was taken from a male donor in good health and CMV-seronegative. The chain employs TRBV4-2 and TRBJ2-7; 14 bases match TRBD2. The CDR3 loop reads CASSEGLAGVYEQYF. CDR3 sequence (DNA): TGTGCCAGCAGCGAGGGACTAGCGGGAGTTTACGAGCAGTACTTC.